This section outlines one T cell receptor (beta chain) sequence together with its context. A few counts support this clonotype. Its antigen specificity is not known. Per-base quality was not reported, and no clone a single base away is much larger than it. The entry originates in a study of post-analysis software for immune sequencing data (dated by TCRdb to 2013 to 2016). Study-level background: Recorded disease courses included relapsing-remitting, secondary progressive and progressive-relapsing multiple sclerosis, with some patients lacking subtype annotation. The patient repertoires were set against about 12 previously published healthy control repertoires from donors whose ages ranged from about 6 to 27 years. A subset of samples was prepared in parallel using single-end sample barcoding, then pooled and co-amplified after Illumina adapter ligation. Overall study outcomes, separate from this receptor: Multiple sclerosis patients had significantly lower normalized Chao1 diversity than controls, a result that suggests substantial peripheral T-cell clonal expansion. The multiple sclerosis patient group was slightly younger than the control group. Patients showed significantly higher frequencies than controls for five TRBV segments, among them TRBV5-6, TRBV5-1 and TRBV20-1. Strong co-clustering of samples prepared in the same batch was shown by direct clustering with F measure, prompting a batch-effect correction.

Spanning cysteine to phenylalanine, the CDR3 consists of 12 amino acids. Solely the CDR3 DNA is kept, with 36 bases framed from the first base. In the germline V gene, CDR1 corresponds to KGHDR and CDR2 to SFDVKD. Library preparation was by PCR. The sample was run on an Illumina HiSeq 2500. Unique molecular identifiers were incorporated into TCR beta cDNA libraries to reduce PCR and sequencing biases. Per 1 to 10 million input T cells, 500,000 or so cDNA molecules were obtained, such that each molecule approximated one T cell. Patient libraries were prepared and sequenced with the same protocol used for the earlier healthy control dataset. Samples belonging to the same batch were prepared together, multiplexed and sequenced on a shared HiSeq lane. In the authors' own workflow: MIGEC was used to process the raw barcoded reads, and molecular identifier groups with only a single read were discarded before consensus assembly and CDR3 extraction. VDJtools was used for post-analysis of the clonotype tables, and diversity was normalized by down-sampling every dataset to the size of the smallest sample. In repertoire overlap clustering, CDR3 amino acid sequences, but not nucleotide sequences, were matched to correct batch-related cross-sample contamination. The raw public data were reprocessed by TCRdb itself: fastp quality trimming at Q25, MiXCR clonotype calling, in-frame beta chains only. Rows are unified per CDR3 protein, each entry keeping the most common DNA and genes. The V and J calls and clone size come from TCRdb's table, not from the authors' own analysis. The sample has approximately 660,000 distinct CDR3 sequences on record, 55% to 60% of them singletons. The top ten clones comprise around 11% of the sample.

To demonstrate the VDJtools post-analysis software, TCR beta repertoires were profiled from the peripheral blood of roughly 14 young patients with multiple sclerosis. Multiple sclerosis patients were children and adolescents aged roughly 6 to 16 years. In this chain, TRBV24-1 is recombined with TRBJ2-4, with an unclear D gene assignment. With the DNA end fitting TRBJ2-5 better, the J assignment may be wrong. Sequencing used blood. The sequence derives from a girl aged 2 to 10 with multiple sclerosis. The encoded CDR3 is CATSDYRETQYF. The DNA reads TGTGCCACCAGTGATTATCGAGAGACCCAGTACTTC.